This paragraph reports one T cell receptor beta chain. Its antigen is not identified. The data are from a study of T cell responses to AZD1222 COVID-19 vaccine. Regarding the study as a whole: Donors skewed white British and female; clonal diversity was possibly underestimated.

Repertoires were generated with immunoSEQ multiplex PCR, while TCRdb's copy carries only in-frame clones and drops some. The sample records about 110,000 clones, around 90% being singletons. V was pared by 0 bases and J by 0 bases, with 9 bases between. The germline V gene has CDR1 MGHRA and CDR2 YSYEKL. CDR3 length: 16 residues. The sequence was collected from an adult in good health. The source material was peripheral blood, sampled on day 0 of MenACWY control vaccination. The gene calls are TRBV4-1 and TRBJ1-3; D is undetermined. The CDR3 here is CASSQERRVSGNTIYF. CDR3 coding DNA: TGCGCCAGCAGCCAAGAAAGAAGGGTCTCTGGAAACACCATATATTTT.